This T cell receptor (beta chain) originates from a study of cytomegalovirus exposure and HLA in healthy donors. The CDR3 is 14 residues long. The V segment lost 6 bases and the J segment 5 bases; nucleotides outside the gene matches: 5. The germline CDR1 and CDR2 sequences are LNHDA and SQIVND (reference sequence). The sample holds a few counts of this clone. Its cognate antigen is unknown. The study's findings and limits: Rare TCR sequences predominated, though certain public TCRs were found in many donors. Sequencing artifact likely explains a cluster of highly shared sequence variants.

The PCR had 60 Vbeta and 13 Jbeta primers. TCRdb's table, derived via immunoSEQ multiplex PCR, lists solely in-frame clones and lacks some. The sample includes some 120,000 clones, about 72% of them seen just once. Sequencing was carried out using PBMCs. The chain links TRBV19 to TRBJ1-1; 11 bases are a match to TRBD1. The sequence came from a man in his thirties or forties in good health and CMV-seropositive. DNA for the CDR3: TGTGCCAGTAGCCTTGGACAGGGGGCGACTGAAGCTTTCTTT. Translated, it gives CASSLGQGATEAFF. Looking up the rest from reference TRBV19 and TRBJ1-1 gives the full variable domain: DGGITQSPKYLFRKEGQNVTLSCEQNLNHDAMYWYRQDPGQGLRLIYYSQIVNDFQKGDIAEGYSVSREKKESFPLTVTSAQKNPTAFYLCASSLGQGATEAFFGQGTRLTVV.